This TCR beta chain was sequenced in a study of CD8 T cells in ankylosing spondylitis. TCRdb analysed the 5' RACE reads with MiXCR anew, one entry per CDR3 protein. The sample records under 30,000 distinct CDR3 sequences, over 7% being singletons. The CDR3 consists of 18 residues. Germline V gene sequence: CDR1 SNHLY, CDR2 FYNNEI. V shed 4 bases, J shed 0 bases, and the junction held 7 bases outside the gene matches. This clonotype was seen ten or more times. The clonotype was recovered from a male donor with ankylosing spondylitis or in good health (not recorded which). The specimen was blood. The chain has TRBV2 and TRBJ2-2; TRBD2 matches 11 bases. This chain's CDR3 is CASSGATSGKTNTGELFF. Written as DNA, the CDR3 is TGTGCCAGCAGTGGTGCGACTAGCGGGAAAACGAACACCGGGGAGCTGTTTTTT.